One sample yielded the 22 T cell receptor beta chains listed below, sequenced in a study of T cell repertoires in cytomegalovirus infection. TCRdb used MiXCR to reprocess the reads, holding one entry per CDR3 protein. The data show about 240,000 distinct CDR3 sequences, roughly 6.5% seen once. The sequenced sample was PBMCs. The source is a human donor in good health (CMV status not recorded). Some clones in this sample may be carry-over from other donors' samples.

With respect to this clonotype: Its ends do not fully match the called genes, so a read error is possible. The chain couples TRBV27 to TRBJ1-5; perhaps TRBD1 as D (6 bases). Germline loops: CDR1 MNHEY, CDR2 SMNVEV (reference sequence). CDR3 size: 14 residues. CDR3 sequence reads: CASGLGGAGQPQHF. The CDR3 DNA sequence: TGTGCCAGCGGTTTAGGGGGAGCGGGGCAGCCCCAGCATTTT.

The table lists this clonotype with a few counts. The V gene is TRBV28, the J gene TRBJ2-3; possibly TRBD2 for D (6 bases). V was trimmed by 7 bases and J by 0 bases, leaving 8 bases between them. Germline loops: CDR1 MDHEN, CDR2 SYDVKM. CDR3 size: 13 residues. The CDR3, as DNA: TGTGCCAGCAAGGGAGGTAGCACAGATACGCAGTATTTT. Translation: CASKGGSTDTQYF.

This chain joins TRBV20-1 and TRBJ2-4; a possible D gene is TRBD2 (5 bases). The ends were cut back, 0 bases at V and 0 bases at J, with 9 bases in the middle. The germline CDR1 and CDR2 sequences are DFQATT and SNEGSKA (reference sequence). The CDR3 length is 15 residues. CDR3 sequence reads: CSARDPGLAKNIQYF. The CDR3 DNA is TGCAGTGCTAGAGATCCGGGGTTAGCCAAAAACATTCAGTACTTC.

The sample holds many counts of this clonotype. CDR3 in DNA: TGTGCCAGCAGTTCCATTGCCGGCCTCACTGAAGCTTTCTTT. Translation gives CASSSIAGLTEAFF. This chain connects TRBV6-2 or TRBV6-3 to TRBJ1-1; D is ambiguous. There are 14 residues in the CDR3. Germline CDR1 reads MNHEY; CDR2 reads SVGEGT. V dropped 4 bases and J dropped 4 bases, with 13 bases sitting between them.

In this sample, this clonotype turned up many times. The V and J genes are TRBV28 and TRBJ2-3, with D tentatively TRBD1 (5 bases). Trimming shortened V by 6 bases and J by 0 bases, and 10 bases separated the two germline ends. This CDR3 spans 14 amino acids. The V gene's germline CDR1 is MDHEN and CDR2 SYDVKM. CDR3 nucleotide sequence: TGTGCCAGCAGGAGTGGACAAAGCACAGATACGCAGTATTTT. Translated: CASRSGQSTDTQYF.

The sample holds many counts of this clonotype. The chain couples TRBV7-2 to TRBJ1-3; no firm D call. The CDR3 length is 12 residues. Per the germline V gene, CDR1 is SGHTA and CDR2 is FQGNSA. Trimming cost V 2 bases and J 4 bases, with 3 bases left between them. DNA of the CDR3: TGTGCCAGCAGCTTACCGGGAAACACCATATATTTT. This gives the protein CASSLPGNTIYF.

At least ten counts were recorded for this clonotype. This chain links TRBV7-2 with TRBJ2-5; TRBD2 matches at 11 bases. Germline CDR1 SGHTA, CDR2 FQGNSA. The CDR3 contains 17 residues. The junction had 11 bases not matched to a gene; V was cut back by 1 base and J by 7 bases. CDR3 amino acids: CASSLVSTSGGKGTQYF. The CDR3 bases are TGTGCCAGCAGCTTAGTGTCTACTAGCGGGGGTAAAGGGACCCAGTACTTC.

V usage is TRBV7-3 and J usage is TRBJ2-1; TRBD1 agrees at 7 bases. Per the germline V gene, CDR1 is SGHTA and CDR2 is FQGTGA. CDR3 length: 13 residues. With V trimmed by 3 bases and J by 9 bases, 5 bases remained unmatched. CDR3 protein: CASSLTGSLEQFF. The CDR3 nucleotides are TGTGCCAGCAGCTTGACAGGGTCCCTTGAGCAGTTCTTC.

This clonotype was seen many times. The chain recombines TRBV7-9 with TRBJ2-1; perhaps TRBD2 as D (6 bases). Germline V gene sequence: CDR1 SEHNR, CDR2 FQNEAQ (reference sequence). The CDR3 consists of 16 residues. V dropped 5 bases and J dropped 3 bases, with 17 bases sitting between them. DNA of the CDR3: TGTGCCAGCAGCCCTGAGAAGGGACTTAACTACAATGAGCAGTTCTTC. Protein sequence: CASSPEKGLNYNEQFF. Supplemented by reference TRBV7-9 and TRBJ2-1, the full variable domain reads DTGVSQNPRHKITKRGQNVTFRCDPISEHNRLYWYRQTLGQGPEFLTYFQNEAQLEKSRLLSDRFSAERPKGSFSTLEIQRTEQGDSAMYLCASSPEKGLNYNEQFFGPGTRLTVL.

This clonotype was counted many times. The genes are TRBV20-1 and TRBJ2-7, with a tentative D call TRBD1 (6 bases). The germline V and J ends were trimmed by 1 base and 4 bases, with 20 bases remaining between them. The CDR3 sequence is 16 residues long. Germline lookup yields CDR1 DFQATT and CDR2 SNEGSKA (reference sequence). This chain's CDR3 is CSARGRGPIGLYEQYF. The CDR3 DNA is TGCAGTGCTAGAGGCAGGGGACCTATCGGGCTATACGAGCAGTACTTC.

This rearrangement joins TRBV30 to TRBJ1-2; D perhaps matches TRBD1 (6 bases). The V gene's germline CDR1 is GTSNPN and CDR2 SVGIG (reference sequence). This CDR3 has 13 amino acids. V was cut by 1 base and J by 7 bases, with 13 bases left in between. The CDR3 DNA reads TGTGCCTGGAGTGGACCAAACAGGGTTGGCTACACCTTC. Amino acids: CAWSGPNRVGYTF.

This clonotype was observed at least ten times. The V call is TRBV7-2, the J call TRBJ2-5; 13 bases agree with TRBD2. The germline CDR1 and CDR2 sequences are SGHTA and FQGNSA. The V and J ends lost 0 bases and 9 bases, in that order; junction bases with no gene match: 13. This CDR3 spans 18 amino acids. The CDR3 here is CASSLALRGTSGEMSQYF. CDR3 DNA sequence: TGTGCCAGCAGCTTAGCGCTAAGAGGGACTAGCGGGGAGATGTCCCAGTACTTC. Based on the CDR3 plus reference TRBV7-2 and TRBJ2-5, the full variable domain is GAGVSQSPSNKVTEKGKDVELRCDPISGHTALYWYRQSLGQGLEFLIYFQGNSAPDKSGLPSDRFSAERTGGSVSTLTIQRTQQEDSAVYLCASSLALRGTSGEMSQYFGPGTRLLVL.

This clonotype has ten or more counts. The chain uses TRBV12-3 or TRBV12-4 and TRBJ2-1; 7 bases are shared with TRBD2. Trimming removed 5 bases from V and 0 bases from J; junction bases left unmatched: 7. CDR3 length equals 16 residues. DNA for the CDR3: TGTGCCAGCAGTCTACCCGGGGGGACCTCCTACAATGAGCAGTTCTTC. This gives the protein CASSLPGGTSYNEQFF.

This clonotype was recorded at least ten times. The CDR3 sequence: CSARDSGQSNEKLFF. CDR3 DNA: TGCAGTGCCAGGGACTCTGGGCAGAGTAATGAAAAACTGTTTTTT. This chain uses TRBV20-1 with TRBJ1-4; a weak D match, TRBD1 (5 bases). The V end was cut by 6 bases, the J end by 4 bases, with 18 bases between. CDR1 and CDR2 (germline): DFQATT, SNEGSKA (reference sequence). This CDR3 is 15 amino acids long.

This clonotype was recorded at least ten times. The CDR3 region has the DNA TGTGCCAGCAGTCCCCGGACAGCTTTTCAGCCCCAGCATTTT. Translating gives CASSPRTAFQPQHF. The gene calls are TRBV6-2 or TRBV6-3 and TRBJ1-5, with a tentative D call TRBD1 (6 bases). Germline CDR1 reads MNHEY; CDR2 reads SVGEGT. This CDR3 has 14 residues. With 5 bases removed from V and 6 bases from J, the gap between germline ends came to 14 bases.

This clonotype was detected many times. This CDR3 reads CASSLSGGGAEAFF. The CDR3 bases are TGTGCCAGCAGCTTGAGCGGTGGGGGGGCTGAAGCTTTCTTT. The chain combines TRBV7-8 with TRBJ1-1; possible D gene TRBD1, 5 bases. The ends were cut back, 3 bases at V and 6 bases at J, with 14 bases in the middle. The germline V gene encodes CDR1 SGHVS and CDR2 FQNEAQ. CDR3 size: 14 residues.

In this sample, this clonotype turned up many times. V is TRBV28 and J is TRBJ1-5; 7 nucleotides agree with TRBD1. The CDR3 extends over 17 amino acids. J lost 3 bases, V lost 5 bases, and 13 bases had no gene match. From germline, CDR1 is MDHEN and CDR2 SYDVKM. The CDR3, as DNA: TGTGCCAGCAGTATCTATGCCCCGACAGGGAACAATCAGCCCCAGCATTTT. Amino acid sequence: CASSIYAPTGNNQPQHF.

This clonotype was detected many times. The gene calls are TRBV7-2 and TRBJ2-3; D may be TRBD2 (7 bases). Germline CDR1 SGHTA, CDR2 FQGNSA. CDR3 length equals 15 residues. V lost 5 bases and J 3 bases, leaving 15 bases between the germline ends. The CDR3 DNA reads TGTGCCAGCAGCCCACGGGGGGCAGAGACAGATACGCAGTATTTT. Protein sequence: CASSPRGAETDTQYF.

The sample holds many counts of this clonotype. CDR3: CASSYGASTSRGEKLFF. The CDR3 coding sequence is TGTGCCAGCAGTTACGGGGCGTCCACATCGCGGGGTGAAAAACTGTTTTTT. This chain joins TRBV6-2 or TRBV6-3 and TRBJ1-4; D is perhaps TRBD1 (5 bases). Germline V gene data show CDR1 as MNHEY and CDR2 as SVGEGT. Trimming took 2 bases from V and 7 from J, leaving 20 bases between them. This CDR3 has 17 residues.

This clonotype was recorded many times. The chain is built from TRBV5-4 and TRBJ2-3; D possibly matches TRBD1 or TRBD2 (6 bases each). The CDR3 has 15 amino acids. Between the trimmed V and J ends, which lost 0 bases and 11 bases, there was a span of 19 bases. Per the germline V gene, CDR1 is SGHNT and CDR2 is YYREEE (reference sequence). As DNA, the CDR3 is TGTGCCAGCAGCTTGGGGGGGGCAGGGCTCCTTTGGCAGTATTTT. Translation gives CASSLGGAGLLWQYF.

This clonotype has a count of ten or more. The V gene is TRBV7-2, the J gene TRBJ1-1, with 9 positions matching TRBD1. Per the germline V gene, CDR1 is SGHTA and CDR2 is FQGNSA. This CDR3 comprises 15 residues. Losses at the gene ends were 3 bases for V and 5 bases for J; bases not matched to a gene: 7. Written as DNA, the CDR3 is TGTGCCAGCAGCTTCGGGACAGGGCGTGGGACTGAAGCTTTCTTT. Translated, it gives CASSFGTGRGTEAFF.

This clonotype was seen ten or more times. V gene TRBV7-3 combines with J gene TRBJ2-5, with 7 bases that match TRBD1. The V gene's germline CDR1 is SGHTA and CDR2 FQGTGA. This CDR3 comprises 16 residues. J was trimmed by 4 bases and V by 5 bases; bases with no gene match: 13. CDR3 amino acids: CASSLYADRELETQYF. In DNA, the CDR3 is TGTGCCAGCAGCCTTTACGCAGACAGGGAGCTAGAGACCCAGTACTTC.